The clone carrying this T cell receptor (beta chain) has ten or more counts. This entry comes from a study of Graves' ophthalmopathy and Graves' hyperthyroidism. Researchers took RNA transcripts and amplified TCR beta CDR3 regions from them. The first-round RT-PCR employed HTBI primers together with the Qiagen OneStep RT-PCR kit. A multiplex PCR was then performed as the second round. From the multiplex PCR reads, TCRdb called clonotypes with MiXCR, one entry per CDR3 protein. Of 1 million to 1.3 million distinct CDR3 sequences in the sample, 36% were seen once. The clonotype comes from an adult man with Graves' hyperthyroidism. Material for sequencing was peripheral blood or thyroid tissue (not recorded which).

This CDR3 is CATSRERVAGETQYF. Here the CDR3 DNA reads TGTGCCACCAGCAGAGAAAGGGTAGCCGGGGAGACCCAGTACTTC. The chain joins TRBV15 to TRBJ2-5; D gene uncertain. Germline lookup yields CDR1 LNHNV and CDR2 YYDKDF (reference sequence). CDR3 length equals 15 residues. V dropped 0 bases and J dropped 5 bases, with 13 bases sitting between them. The whole variable domain, remainder taken from reference TRBV15 and TRBJ2-5, is DAMVIQNPRYQVTQFGKPVTLSCSQTLNHNVMYWYQQKSSQAPKLLFHYYDKDFNNEADTPDNFQSRRPNTSFCFLDIRSPGLGDTAMYLCATSRERVAGETQYFGPGTRLLVL.